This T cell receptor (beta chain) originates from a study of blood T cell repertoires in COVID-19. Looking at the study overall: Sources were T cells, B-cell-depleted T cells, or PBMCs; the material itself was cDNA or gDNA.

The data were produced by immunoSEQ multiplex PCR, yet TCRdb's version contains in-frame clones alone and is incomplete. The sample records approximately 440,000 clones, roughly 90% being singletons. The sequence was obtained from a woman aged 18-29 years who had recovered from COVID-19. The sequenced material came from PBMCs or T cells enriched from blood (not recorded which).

As DNA, the CDR3 is TGTGCCAGCAGTGGACAGGGCCCCCGGGAAGGTGGCTACACCTTC. This gives the protein CASSGQGPREGGYTF. The rearrangement joins TRBV2 to TRBJ1-2; 7 bases match TRBD1. The CDR3 runs 15 residues. The V gene's germline CDR1 is SNHLY and CDR2 FYNNEI. Trimming at V came to 4 bases and at J to 7 bases, leaving 12 bases not matched to a gene.